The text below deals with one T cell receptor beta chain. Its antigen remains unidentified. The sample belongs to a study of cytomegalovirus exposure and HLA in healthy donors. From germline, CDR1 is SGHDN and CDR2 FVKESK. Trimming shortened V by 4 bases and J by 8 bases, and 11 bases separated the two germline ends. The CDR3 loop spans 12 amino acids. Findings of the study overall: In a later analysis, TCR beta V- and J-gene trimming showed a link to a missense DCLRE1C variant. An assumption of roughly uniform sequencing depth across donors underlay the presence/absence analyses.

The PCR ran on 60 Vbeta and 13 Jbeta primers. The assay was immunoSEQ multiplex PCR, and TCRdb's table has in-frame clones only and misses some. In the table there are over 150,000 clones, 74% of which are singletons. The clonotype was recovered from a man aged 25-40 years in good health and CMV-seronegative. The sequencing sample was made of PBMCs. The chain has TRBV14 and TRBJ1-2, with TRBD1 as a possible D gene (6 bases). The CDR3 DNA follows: TGTGCCAGCAGCCTCGGGGGGGCCGGCTACACCTTC. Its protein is CASSLGGAGYTF.